This T cell receptor (beta chain) was profiled in a study of immune characterization of retroperitoneal liposarcoma. The CDR3 has 15 residues. The trim removed 1 base at V and 3 bases at J, leaving 3 bases unmatched. The germline V gene encodes CDR1 MNHGY and CDR2 SAAAGT. TCRdb analysed the PCR reads with MiXCR anew, one entry per CDR3 protein. The sample yields under 3,000 distinct CDR3 sequences, 45% to 55% seen once. The genes are TRBV6-8 and TRBJ2-1; TRBD1 aligns across 7 bases. This sequence was found in a female donor with retroperitoneal liposarcoma. Sample: tumor tissue. The CDR3 spells CASSYWGQSYNEQFF. The CDR3 DNA sequence: TGTGCCAGCAGTTACTGGGGACAGAGCTACAATGAGCAGTTCTTC.